This TCR beta chain was captured in a study of cytomegalovirus exposure and HLA in healthy donors. As for the study in general: The 95 to 150 validation repertoires used the same platform as the roughly 670 first-cohort repertoires, a later analysis reported.

Of note for this clone: Its antigen is currently unknown.

Study-wide points: Rare sequences made up most TCRs, while some public TCRs were found in many donors. Among the CMV-associated chains, three were confirmed in vitro as specific for CMV antigens.

Using immunoSEQ multiplex PCR, the repertoire was profiled, and TCRdb retains in-frame clones only, with some absent. The sample yields roughly 120,000 clones, over 85% seen once. The material sequenced was PBMCs. The source is a woman in her late teens or twenties in good health and CMV-seronegative.

CDR3 bases: TGTGCCAGCTCACCAACAGGACAGGGGAACACCGGGGAGCTGTTTTTT. It encodes CASSPTGQGNTGELFF. This sequence joins TRBV18 and TRBJ2-2; 8 bases are a match to TRBD1. Germline CDR1 is KGHSH and CDR2 is LQKENI. Losses at the gene ends were 2 bases for V and 1 base for J; bases not matched to a gene: 3. The CDR3 has 16 residues.